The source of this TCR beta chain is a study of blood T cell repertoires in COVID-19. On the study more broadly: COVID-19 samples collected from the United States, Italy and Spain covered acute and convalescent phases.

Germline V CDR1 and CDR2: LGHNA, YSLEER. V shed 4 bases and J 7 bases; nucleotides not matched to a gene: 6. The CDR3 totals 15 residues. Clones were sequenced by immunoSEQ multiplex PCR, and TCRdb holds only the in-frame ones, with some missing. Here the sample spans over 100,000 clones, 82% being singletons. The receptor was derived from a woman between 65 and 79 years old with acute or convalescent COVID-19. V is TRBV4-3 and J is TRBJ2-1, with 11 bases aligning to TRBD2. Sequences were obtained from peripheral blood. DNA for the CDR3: TGCGCCAGCAGCCCACTAGCGGGGGCCAATAATGAGCAGTTCTTC. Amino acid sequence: CASSPLAGANNEQFF.